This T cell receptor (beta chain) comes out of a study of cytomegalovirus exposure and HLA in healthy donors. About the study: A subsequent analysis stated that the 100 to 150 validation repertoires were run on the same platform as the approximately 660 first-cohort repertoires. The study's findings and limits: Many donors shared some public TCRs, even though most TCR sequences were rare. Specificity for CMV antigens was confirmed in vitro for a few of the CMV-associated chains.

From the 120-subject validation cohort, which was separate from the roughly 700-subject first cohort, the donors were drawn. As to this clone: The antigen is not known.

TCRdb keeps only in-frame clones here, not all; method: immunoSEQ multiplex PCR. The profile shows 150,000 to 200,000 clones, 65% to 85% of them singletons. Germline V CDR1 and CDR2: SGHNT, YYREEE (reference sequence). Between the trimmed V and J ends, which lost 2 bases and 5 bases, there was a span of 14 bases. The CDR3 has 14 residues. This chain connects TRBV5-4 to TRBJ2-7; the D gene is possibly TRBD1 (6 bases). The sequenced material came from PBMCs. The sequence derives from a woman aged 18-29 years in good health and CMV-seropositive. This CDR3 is CASSFYRTGNEQYF. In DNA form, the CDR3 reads TGTGCCAGCAGCTTTTATCGTACAGGGAACGAGCAGTACTTC.